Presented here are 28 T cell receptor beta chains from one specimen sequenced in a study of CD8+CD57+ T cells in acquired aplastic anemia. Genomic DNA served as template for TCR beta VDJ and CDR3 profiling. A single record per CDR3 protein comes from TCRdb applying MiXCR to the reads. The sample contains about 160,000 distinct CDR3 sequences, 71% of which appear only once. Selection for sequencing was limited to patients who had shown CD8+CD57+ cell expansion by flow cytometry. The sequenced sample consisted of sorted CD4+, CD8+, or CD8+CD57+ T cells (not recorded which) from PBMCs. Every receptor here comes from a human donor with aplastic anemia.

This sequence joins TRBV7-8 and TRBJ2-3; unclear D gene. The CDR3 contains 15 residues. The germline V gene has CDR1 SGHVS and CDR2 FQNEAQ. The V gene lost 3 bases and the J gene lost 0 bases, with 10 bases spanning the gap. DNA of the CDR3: TGTGCCAGCAGCTTCGGAGCCAGTAGCACAGATACGCAGTATTTT. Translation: CASSFGASSTDTQYF.

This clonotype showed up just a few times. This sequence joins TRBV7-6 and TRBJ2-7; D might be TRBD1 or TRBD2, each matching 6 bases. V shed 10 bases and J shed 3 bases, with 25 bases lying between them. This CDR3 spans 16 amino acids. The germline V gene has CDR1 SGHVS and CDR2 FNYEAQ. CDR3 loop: CATEGGTRVIVYEQYF. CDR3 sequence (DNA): TGTGCCACCGAAGGGGGGACCAGGGTGATAGTCTACGAGCAGTACTTC.

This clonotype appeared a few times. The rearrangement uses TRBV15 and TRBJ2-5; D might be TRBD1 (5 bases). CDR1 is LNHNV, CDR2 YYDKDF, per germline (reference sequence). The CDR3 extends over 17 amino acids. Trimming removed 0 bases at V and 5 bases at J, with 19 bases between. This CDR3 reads CATSRDRPQRKGETQYF. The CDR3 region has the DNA TGTGCCACCAGCAGAGATCGCCCTCAACGGAAGGGGGAGACCCAGTACTTC.

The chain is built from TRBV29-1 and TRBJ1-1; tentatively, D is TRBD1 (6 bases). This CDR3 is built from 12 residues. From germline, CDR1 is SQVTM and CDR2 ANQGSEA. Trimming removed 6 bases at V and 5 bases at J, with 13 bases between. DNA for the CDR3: TGCAGCGTAACCAGGCAGGGGACTGAAGCTTTCTTT. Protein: CSVTRQGTEAFF.

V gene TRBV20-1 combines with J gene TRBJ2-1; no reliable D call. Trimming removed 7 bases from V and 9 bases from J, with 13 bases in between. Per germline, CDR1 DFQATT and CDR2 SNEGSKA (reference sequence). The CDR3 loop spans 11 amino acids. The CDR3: CSGGPLGEQFF. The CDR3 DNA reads TGCAGTGGTGGGCCCTTAGGTGAGCAGTTCTTC.

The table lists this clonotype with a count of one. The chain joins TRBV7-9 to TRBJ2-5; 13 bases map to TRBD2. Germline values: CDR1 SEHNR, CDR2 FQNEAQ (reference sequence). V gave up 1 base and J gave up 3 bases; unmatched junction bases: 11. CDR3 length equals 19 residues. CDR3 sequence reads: CASSLGTSGGSHKKETQYF. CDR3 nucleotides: TGTGCCAGCAGCTTAGGGACTAGCGGGGGCAGCCATAAGAAAGAGACCCAGTACTTC.

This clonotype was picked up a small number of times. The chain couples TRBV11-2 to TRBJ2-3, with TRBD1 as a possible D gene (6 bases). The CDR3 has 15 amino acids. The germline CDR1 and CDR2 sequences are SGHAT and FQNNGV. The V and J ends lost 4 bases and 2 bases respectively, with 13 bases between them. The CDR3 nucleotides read TGTGCCAGCAGCTCAACAGGACAGCACACAGATACGCAGTATTTT. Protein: CASSSTGQHTDTQYF.

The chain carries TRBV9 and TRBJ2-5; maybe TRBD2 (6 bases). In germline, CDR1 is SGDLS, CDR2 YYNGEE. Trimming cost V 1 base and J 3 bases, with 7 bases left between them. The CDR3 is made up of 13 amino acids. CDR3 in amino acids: CASSVLAEETQYF. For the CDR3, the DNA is TGTGCCAGCAGCGTATTAGCGGAAGAGACCCAGTACTTC.

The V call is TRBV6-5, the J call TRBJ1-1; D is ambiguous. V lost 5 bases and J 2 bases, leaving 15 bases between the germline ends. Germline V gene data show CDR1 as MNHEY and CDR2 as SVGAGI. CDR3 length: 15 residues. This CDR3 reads CASSNSRWGNTEAFF. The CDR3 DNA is TGTGCCAGCAGTAATAGCCGGTGGGGTAACACTGAAGCTTTCTTT.

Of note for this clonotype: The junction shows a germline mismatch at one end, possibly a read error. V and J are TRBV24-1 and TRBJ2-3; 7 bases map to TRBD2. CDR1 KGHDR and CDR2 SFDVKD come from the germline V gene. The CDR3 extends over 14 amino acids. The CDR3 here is CATSDGGETDTQCF. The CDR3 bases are TGTGCCACCAGTGATGGGGGGGAGACAGATACGCAGTGTTTT.

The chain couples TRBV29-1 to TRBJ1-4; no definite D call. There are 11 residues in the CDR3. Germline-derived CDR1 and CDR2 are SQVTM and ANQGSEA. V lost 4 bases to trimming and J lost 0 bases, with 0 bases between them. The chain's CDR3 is CSVATNEKLFF. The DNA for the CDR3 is TGCAGCGTTGCAACTAATGAAAAACTGTTTTTT.

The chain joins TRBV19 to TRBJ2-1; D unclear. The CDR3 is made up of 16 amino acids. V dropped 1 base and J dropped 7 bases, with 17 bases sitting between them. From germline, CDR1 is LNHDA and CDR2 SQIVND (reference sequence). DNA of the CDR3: TGTGCCAGTAGTATAGGCCCTGGGGTAGGGATGAATGAGCAGTTCTTC. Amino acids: CASSIGPGVGMNEQFF. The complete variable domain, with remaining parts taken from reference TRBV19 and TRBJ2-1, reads DGGITQSPKYLFRKEGQNVTLSCEQNLNHDAMYWYRQDPGQGLRLIYYSQIVNDFQKGDIAEGYSVSREKKESFPLTVTSAQKNPTAFYLCASSIGPGVGMNEQFFGPGTRLTVL.

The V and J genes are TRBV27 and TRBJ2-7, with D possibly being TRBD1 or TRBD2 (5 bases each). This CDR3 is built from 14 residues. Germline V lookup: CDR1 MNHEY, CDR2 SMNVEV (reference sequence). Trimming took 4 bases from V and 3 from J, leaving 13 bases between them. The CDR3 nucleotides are TGTGCCAGCAGTTGGGGAGATAGGGGCTACGAGCAGTACTTC. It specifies CASSWGDRGYEQYF.

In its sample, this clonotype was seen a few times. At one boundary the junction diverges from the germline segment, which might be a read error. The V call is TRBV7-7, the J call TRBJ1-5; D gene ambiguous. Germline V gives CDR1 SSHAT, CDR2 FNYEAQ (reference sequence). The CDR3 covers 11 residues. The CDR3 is CASSLIPPQHF. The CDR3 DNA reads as TGTGCTAGCAGCCTAATACCGCCCCAGCATTTT.

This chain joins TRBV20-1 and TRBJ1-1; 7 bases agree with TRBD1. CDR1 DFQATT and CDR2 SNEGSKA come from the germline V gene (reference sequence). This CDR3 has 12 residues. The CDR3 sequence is CSGTEGDTEAFF. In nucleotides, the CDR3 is TGCAGCGGGACAGAGGGAGACACTGAAGCTTTCTTT.

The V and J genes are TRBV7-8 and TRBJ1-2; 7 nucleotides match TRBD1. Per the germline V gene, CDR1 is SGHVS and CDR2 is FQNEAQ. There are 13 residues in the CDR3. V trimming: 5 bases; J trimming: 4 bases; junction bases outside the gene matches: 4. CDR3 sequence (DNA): TGTGCCAGCAGCCCTAGGACAGGCTATGGCTACACCTTC. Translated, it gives CASSPRTGYGYTF. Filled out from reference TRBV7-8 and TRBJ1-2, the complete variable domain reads GAGVSQSPRYKVAKRGQDVALRCDPISGHVSLFWYQQALGQGPEFLTYFQNEAQLDKSGLPSDRFFAERPEGSVSTLKIQRTQQEDSAVYLCASSPRTGYGYTFGSGTRLTVV.

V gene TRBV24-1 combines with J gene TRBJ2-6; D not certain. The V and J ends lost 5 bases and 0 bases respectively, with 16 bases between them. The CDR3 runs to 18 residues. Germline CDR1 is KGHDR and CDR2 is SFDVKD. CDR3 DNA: TGTGCCACCAGTGCCCTAGACACTCACCACTCTGGGGCCAACGTCCTGACTTTC. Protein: CATSALDTHHSGANVLTF.

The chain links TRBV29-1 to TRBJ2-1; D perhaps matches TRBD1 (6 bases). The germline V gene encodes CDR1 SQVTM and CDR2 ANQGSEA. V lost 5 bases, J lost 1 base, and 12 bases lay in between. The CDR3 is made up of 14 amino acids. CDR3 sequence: CSVRNRVSYNEQFF. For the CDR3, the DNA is TGCAGCGTTCGAAACAGGGTATCCTACAATGAGCAGTTCTTC.

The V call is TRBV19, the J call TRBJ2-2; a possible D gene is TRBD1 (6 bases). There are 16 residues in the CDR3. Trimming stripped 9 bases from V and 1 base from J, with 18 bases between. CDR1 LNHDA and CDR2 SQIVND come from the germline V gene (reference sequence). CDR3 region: CASSSRGWRNTGELFF. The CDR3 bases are TGTGCCAGCAGCTCCAGGGGATGGCGGAACACCGGGGAGCTGTTTTTT.

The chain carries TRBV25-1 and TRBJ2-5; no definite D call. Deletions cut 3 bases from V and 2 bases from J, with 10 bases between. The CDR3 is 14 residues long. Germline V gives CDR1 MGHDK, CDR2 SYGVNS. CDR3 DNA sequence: TGTGCCAGCAGTGACCCCAAGGAACAAGAGACCCAGTACTTC. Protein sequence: CASSDPKEQETQYF.

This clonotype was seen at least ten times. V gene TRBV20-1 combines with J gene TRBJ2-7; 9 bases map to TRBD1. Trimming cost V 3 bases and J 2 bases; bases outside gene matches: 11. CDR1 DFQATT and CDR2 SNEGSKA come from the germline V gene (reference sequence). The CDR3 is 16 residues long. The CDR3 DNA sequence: TGCAGTGCTAGCAGGACAGGGGCCCCAAACCCCTACGAGCAGTACTTC. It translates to CSASRTGAPNPYEQYF.

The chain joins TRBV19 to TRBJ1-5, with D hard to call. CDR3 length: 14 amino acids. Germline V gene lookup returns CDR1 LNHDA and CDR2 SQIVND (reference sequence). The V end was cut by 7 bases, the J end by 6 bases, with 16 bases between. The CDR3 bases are TGTGCCAGTATGAGTGGCACGGGCGGTCAGCCCCAGCATTTT. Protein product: CASMSGTGGQPQHF.

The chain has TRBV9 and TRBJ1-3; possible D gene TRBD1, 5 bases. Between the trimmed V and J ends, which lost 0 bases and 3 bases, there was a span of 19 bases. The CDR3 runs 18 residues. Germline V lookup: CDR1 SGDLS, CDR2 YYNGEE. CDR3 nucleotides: TGTGCCAGCAGCGTAGATCCCCCGACAGTGCGAGGTGGAAACACCATATATTTT. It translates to CASSVDPPTVRGGNTIYF. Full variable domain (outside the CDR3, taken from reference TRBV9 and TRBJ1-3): DSGVTQTPKHLITATGQRVTLRCSPRSGDLSVYWYQQSLDQGLQFLIQYYNGEERAKGNILERFSAQQFPDLHSELNLSSLELGDSALYFCASSVDPPTVRGGNTIYFGEGSWLTVV.

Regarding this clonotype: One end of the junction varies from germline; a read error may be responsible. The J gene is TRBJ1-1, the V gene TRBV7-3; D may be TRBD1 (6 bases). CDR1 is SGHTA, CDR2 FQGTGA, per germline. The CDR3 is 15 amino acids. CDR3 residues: CASSQDNGGRTEAFF. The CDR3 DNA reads TGCGCCAGCAGCCAAGATAATGGGGGGCGGACTGAAGCTTTCTTT. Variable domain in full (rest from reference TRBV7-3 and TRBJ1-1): GAGVSQTPSNKVTEKGKYVELRCDPISGHTALYWYRQSLGQGPEFLIYFQGTGAADDSGLPNDRFFAVRPEGSVSTLKIQRTERGDSAVYLCASSQDNGGRTEAFFGQGTRLTVV.

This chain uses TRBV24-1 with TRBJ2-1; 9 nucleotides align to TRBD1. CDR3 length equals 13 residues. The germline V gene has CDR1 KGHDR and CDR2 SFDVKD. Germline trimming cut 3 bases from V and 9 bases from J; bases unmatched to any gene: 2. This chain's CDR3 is CATSDVTGGEQFF. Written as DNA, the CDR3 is TGTGCCACCAGTGATGTGACAGGGGGTGAGCAGTTCTTC.

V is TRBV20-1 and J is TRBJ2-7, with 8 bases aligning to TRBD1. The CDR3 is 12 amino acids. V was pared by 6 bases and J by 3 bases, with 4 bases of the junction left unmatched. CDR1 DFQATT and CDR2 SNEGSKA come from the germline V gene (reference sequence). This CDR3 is CSASTGGYEQYF. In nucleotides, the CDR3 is TGCAGTGCCAGCACAGGGGGCTACGAGCAGTACTTC.

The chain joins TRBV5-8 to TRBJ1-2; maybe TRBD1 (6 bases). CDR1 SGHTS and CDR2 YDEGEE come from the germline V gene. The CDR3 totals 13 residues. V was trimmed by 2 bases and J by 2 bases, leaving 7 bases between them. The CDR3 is CASSLQGNYGYTF. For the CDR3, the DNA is TGTGCCAGCAGCTTACAGGGAAACTATGGCTACACCTTC.

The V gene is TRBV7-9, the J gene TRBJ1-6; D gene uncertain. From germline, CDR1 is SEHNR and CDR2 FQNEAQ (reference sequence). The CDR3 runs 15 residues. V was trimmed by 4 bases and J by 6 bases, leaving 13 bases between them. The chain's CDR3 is CASSSLWSPNSPLHF. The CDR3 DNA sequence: TGTGCCAGCAGCTCCCTGTGGTCCCCTAATTCACCCCTCCACTTT. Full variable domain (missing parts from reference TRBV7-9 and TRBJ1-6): DTGVSQNPRHKITKRGQNVTFRCDPISEHNRLYWYRQTLGQGPEFLTYFQNEAQLEKSRLLSDRFSAERPKGSFSTLEIQRTEQGDSAMYLCASSSLWSPNSPLHFGNGTRLTVT.